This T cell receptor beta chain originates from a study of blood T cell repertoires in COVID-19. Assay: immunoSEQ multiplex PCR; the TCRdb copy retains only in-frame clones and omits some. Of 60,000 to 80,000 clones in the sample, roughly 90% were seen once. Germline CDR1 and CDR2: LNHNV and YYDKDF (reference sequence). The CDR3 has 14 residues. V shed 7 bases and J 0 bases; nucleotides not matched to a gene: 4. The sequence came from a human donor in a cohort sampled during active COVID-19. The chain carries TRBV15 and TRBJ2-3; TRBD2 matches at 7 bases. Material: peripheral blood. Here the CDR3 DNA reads TGTGCCACCACGAAGCGGGGAAGCACAGATACGCAGTATTTT. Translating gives CATTKRGSTDTQYF. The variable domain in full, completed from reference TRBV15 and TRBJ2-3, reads DAMVIQNPRYQVTQFGKPVTLSCSQTLNHNVMYWYQQKSSQAPKLLFHYYDKDFNNEADTPDNFQSRRPNTSFCFLDIRSPGLGDTAMYLCATTKRGSTDTQYFGPGTRLTVL.